This T cell receptor (beta chain) was documented in a study of blood T cells in healthy people across ages (dated by TCRdb to the mid-2010s). Some background on the complete study: In model experiments, template switching captured about one uniquely barcoded TCR beta cDNA molecule for every two T cells. Using deep sequencing normalized with unique cDNA molecular identifiers, the study measured how TCR beta repertoire diversity changes with age. The donors were divided into four age groups: young (average around 15 years), middle-aged (approximately 41), aged (under 70) and long-lived (about 80). To avoid experimental bias, donors of different ages were randomly spread across the sequencing lanes. The study analyzed two additional independent replicas of 1 million unique cDNA reads from the same blood draw for two donors, one aged 18 to 30 and one aged 80 or older. Results the study describes overall, beyond this receptor: Total diversity estimates from one million sequenced T cells were considered lower bounds and underestimates. Bulk unsorted PBMC profiling prevented conclusive comparison of naive and antigen-experienced compartments. There was a strong correlation between observed TCR beta diversity and the percentage of naive T cells measured by flow cytometry. Compared with the aged group, more naive CD4+ T cells, fewer expanded clones and increased TCR diversity were shown by the long-lived group, suggesting age selection. As age increased, observed TCR beta diversity per million T cells dropped in a roughly linear way, and a significant reduction was already evident by age 40. Because the CMV infection status of the donors was unknown, age-related changes in expanded clonotypes may potentially have been confounded.

With respect to this clonotype: The antigen it recognizes is unknown. No base qualities exist here, and no much larger clone lies one base off it.

The trim is 1 base for V and 2 bases for J, with a gap of 20 bases between the germline ends. Spanning cysteine to phenylalanine, the CDR3 consists of 18 amino acids. Only the CDR3 DNA stays, 54 bases, in frame from base 1. CDR1 and CDR2 were assigned from the germline V gene as SGDLS and YYNGEE. Systemically healthy Caucasian individuals from Russia, 39 in total and aged roughly 6 to 100 years, were included as donors. Ten milliliters of peripheral blood were drawn from each donor into EDTA-treated Vacutainer tubes. Ficoll-Paque density-gradient centrifugation was used to isolate PBMCs, with at least 6.5 million per sample. Trizol reagent was used to extract total RNA from the PBMCs, yielding at least 5.5 micrograms per sample. The percentages of naive CD45RAhigh/CD27high T cells were determined by flow cytometry on a PBMC aliquot from every donor. The library was built by means of 5' RACE. TCRdb names Illumina HiSeq 2500 as the instrument used. The second PCR ran for roughly 7 to 11 cycles and used a J-beta primer mix along with a sample-barcoded 5' primer. Each TCR beta cDNA molecule received a unique molecular identifier from a template-switch 5' adaptor carrying 12 random nucleotides. At least 2.5 million CDR3-containing paired-end reads were obtained from each sample. All of the RNA was converted into first-strand cDNA using the Mint cDNA synthesis kit, with a TRBC-specific oligonucleotide serving as the primer. Following uracil-DNA glycosylase treatment, all cDNA underwent a first 18-cycle PCR with the universal primers M1SS and BC2_uni_R. In the paper's pipeline: Each sample was normalized by randomly selecting 1 million high-quality reads, each carrying a distinct molecular identifier. Reads with shared molecular identifiers were discarded instead of being binned into consensus sequences. MiTCR, with a Q25 quality threshold and the strictest error-elimination algorithm, was used for CDR3 identification, clonotype clustering and error correction. Lower-bound total TCR beta diversity was estimated with a nonparametric unseen species model using Euler transformation. TCRdb passed the public sequencing reads through fastp at Q25 and MiXCR, retaining productive beta sequences. Every distinct CDR3 protein forms one entry, paired with its most common genes and DNA. The V and J calls here are based on TCRdb, not the publication. The sample has around 900,000 distinct CDR3 sequences on record, about 28% of them singletons. 15% to 20% of the sample goes to the ten largest clones.

The chain links TRBV9 with TRBJ2-3, with a tentative D gene TRBD2 over 7 matching bases. Source material: blood. The source of this sequence is a woman over 75 in good health. The CDR3 reads as follows: CASSVSVVGGGHTDTQYF. In nucleotides, the sequence is TGTGCCAGCAGCGTATCCGTAGTGGGGGGGGGACACACAGATACGCAGTATTTT.